Sequencing of this T cell receptor (beta chain) was carried out in a study of regulatory and conventional T cells in RAG deficiency. The sorted conventional CD4+ T cells were CD25-low and CD127-high, with genomic DNA sequenced. Here immunoSEQ multiplex PCR was the method, and the copy in TCRdb shows in-frame clones only, minus some. The sample carries 25,000 to 35,000 clones, 95% to 96% recorded once. The CDR3 runs to 16 residues. The germline CDR1 and CDR2 sequences are LNHDA and SQIVND (reference sequence). V was trimmed by 4 bases and J by 5 bases, leaving 17 bases between them. The same specimen was also included in a second study, on regulatory T cells. That study reports: The PCR used 52 TRBV and 13 TRBJ primers.

The V call is TRBV19, the J call TRBJ1-4; D uncertain. The sequencing input was CD25- CD4+ T cells sorted from blood. The clonotype was recovered from a human donor in good health. The CDR3 protein is CASSSPGGEANEKLFF. CDR3 DNA sequence: TGTGCCAGTAGTAGCCCCGGCGGGGAGGCGAATGAAAAACTGTTTTTT. The variable domain in full, with the rest retrieved from reference TRBV19 and TRBJ1-4, is DGGITQSPKYLFRKEGQNVTLSCEQNLNHDAMYWYRQDPGQGLRLIYYSQIVNDFQKGDIAEGYSVSREKKESFPLTVTSAQKNPTAFYLCASSSPGGEANEKLFFGSGTQLSVL.